This T cell receptor (beta chain) appears in the sequencing data of a study of CD8+ T cells in alopecia areata. Study conclusions and caveats: Scalp sequencing also captures normal skin's resident alphabeta T cells. TCR sharing was clearer in mice than between patients, perhaps partly owing to patient HLA diversity.

Investigators isolated RNA and reverse transcribed it into cDNA to act as the sequencing template. Using immunoSEQ multiplex PCR, the repertoire was profiled, and TCRdb retains in-frame clones only, with some absent. This sample yields some 190,000 clones, of which under 80% are seen a single time; about 1.3% belongs to the top ten. About this clone itself: The antigen remains unidentified.

The treatment denotes: oral pan-JAK inhibitor, 5-10 mg twice daily. The sample consisted of CD4+ T cells sorted from blood, taken around week 47, from a patient treated with tofacitinib. The clonotype originates from a human donor with alopecia areata.

Here the CDR3 reads CASSASGGYTDTQYF. The CDR3 nucleotides read TGTGCCAGCAGCGCTTCGGGGGGTTACACAGATACGCAGTATTTT. The rearrangement links TRBV7-3 to TRBJ2-3; 7 bases align to TRBD2. Unmatched junction bases numbered 7, after V lost 5 bases and J lost 2 bases. Per germline, CDR1 SGHTA and CDR2 FQGTGA. The length of the CDR3 is 15 residues.